A few counts support the clone carrying this TCR beta chain. The data are from a study of T cells after yellow fever vaccination. V trimming: 5 bases; J trimming: 0 bases; junction bases outside the gene matches: 12. Germline V gene lookup returns CDR1 KGHSH and CDR2 LQKENI. The CDR3 is 17 residues long. TCRdb ran MiXCR on the 5' RACE reads and lists one entry per CDR3 protein. The table includes hundreds of thousands of distinct CDR3 sequences, around 12% detected once. The chain is built from TRBV18 and TRBJ2-5; 7 nucleotides line up with TRBD2. This clonotype was sampled from a man aged 18 to 29 who received the YFV17D yellow fever vaccine. The sequencing used CD4+ T cells sorted from PBMCs, collected 15 days after the yellow fever booster vaccination. The DNA of the CDR3 is TGTGCCAGCTCATCCGGGGTTGCCCGGGGGGACCAAGAGACCCAGTACTTC. Its translation is CASSSGVARGDQETQYF.